The 30 T cell receptor beta chains listed next were all sequenced from one sample in a study of cytomegalovirus exposure and HLA in healthy donors. Use of 60 Vbeta and 13 Jbeta primers characterized the PCR. Clones were sequenced by immunoSEQ multiplex PCR, and TCRdb holds only the in-frame ones, with some missing. Here the sample spans under 130,000 clones, 60% to 85% being singletons. The sequencing input was PBMCs. The receptors shown here come from a female donor in good health and CMV-seropositive.

The chain employs TRBV6-1 and TRBJ1-5; a possible D gene is TRBD1 (6 bases). The CDR3 runs to 14 residues. The V gene's germline CDR1 is MNHNS and CDR2 SASEGT. V shed 8 bases and J shed 4 bases, with 15 bases lying between them. Here the CDR3 DNA reads TGTGCCAGCGTTACAGGGCCGGGAAATCAGCCCCAGCATTTT. Its translation is CASVTGPGNQPQHF.

V usage is TRBV29-1 and J usage is TRBJ2-7, with 8 bases matching TRBD1. The CDR3 is made up of 13 amino acids. Germline values: CDR1 SQVTM, CDR2 ANQGSEA. V was clipped by 6 bases and J by 3 bases; unmatched bases: 7. CDR3 bases: TGCAGCGTGACCGGGACAGGAGGCTACGAGCAGTACTTC. Its translation is CSVTGTGGYEQYF.

The gene calls are TRBV6-1 and TRBJ1-1, with unresolved D. V was cut by 3 bases and J by 0 bases, with 11 bases left in between. The CDR3 extends over 15 amino acids. The germline CDR1 and CDR2 sequences are MNHNS and SASEGT. The CDR3 here is CASSDGRNMNTEAFF. The CDR3 DNA reads TGTGCCAGCAGTGATGGCAGGAACATGAACACTGAAGCTTTCTTT.

The J gene is TRBJ1-5, the V gene TRBV29-1, with D possibly TRBD1 on 5 matching bases. Germline CDR1 SQVTM, CDR2 ANQGSEA. The V end lost 6 bases, the J end lost 7 bases, and 13 bases lay between the germline ends. The CDR3 spans 12 residues. The CDR3 is CSVGEGRQPQHF. The CDR3 nucleotides read TGCAGCGTGGGGGAGGGAAGGCAGCCCCAGCATTTT.

The chain links TRBV28 to TRBJ2-4; no clear D gene. The CDR3 is made up of 16 amino acids. The V end was cut by 2 bases, the J end by 0 bases, with 11 bases between. In germline, CDR1 is MDHEN, CDR2 SYDVKM. CDR3 in amino acids: CASSLRSELAKNIQYF. In nucleotides, the CDR3 is TGTGCCAGCAGTTTACGGTCCGAACTAGCCAAAAACATTCAGTACTTC. The entire variable domain, with the rest obtained from reference TRBV28 and TRBJ2-4, is as follows: DVKVTQSSRYLVKRTGEKVFLECVQDMDHENMFWYRQDPGLGLRLIYFSYDVKMKEKGDIPEGYSVSREKKERFSLILESASTNQTSMYLCASSLRSELAKNIQYFGAGTRLSVL.

The chain joins TRBV7-2 to TRBJ2-2; D is undetermined. The CDR3 runs to 14 residues. Germline CDR1 reads SGHTA; CDR2 reads FQGNSA. Trimming took off 2 bases at V and 5 bases at J, with 9 bases between the two ends. The CDR3 spells CASSLNSLTGELFF. CDR3 nucleotides: TGTGCCAGCAGCTTAAATAGTCTAACCGGGGAGCTGTTTTTT.

This clone was counted between two and nine times. This chain joins TRBV18 and TRBJ1-2, with 10 positions matching TRBD1. J gave up 6 bases and V 4 bases, and 8 bases lay outside the gene matches. There are 15 residues in the CDR3. CDR1 is KGHSH, CDR2 LQKENI, per germline. The CDR3 protein is CASSQAGTGEDGYTF. The DNA of the CDR3 is TGTGCCAGCTCACAAGCCGGGACAGGGGAAGATGGCTACACCTTC.

This clone was recorded at least ten times. V is TRBV6-5 and J is TRBJ1-1, with D unresolved. The CDR3 is 13 residues long. Germline CDR1 MNHEY, CDR2 SVGAGI. V was pared by 3 bases and J by 3 bases, with 8 bases between. CDR3 coding DNA: TGTGCCAGCAGTTATGACCGGGACACTGAAGCTTTCTTT. Amino acid sequence: CASSYDRDTEAFF.

The chain combines TRBV5-6 with TRBJ2-1, with D hard to call. The germline V gene encodes CDR1 SGHDT and CDR2 YYEEEE. V lost 5 bases to trimming and J lost 9 bases, with 12 bases between them. The CDR3 totals 12 residues. The CDR3 DNA reads as TGTGCCAGCAGGACGGGTGGAAGTGAGCAGTTCTTC. Amino acids: CASRTGGSEQFF.

V gene TRBV4-1 combines with J gene TRBJ2-1; tentatively, D is TRBD2 (6 bases). CDR3 length equals 18 residues. CDR1 and CDR2 from the germline V gene are MGHRA and YSYEKL. Deletions cut 1 base from V and 0 bases from J, with 16 bases between. The CDR3 DNA reads as TGCGCCAGCAGCCAAGTGGGCAGCGGGTGGAGCTCCTACAATGAGCAGTTCTTC. Translation: CASSQVGSGWSSYNEQFF.

The rearrangement links TRBV5-8 to TRBJ1-2; TRBD1 matches 9 bases. CDR3 size: 13 residues. Per the germline V gene, CDR1 is SGHTS and CDR2 is YDEGEE. V dropped 8 bases and J dropped 4; count of bases not matched to a gene: 6. The CDR3 reads CASHRGLVYGYTF. Written as DNA, the CDR3 is TGTGCCAGTCACAGGGGGCTTGTCTATGGCTACACCTTC.

This rearrangement joins TRBV19 to TRBJ2-3; 10 bases fit TRBD2. This CDR3 contains 15 residues. V lost 6 bases to trimming and J lost 5 bases; unmatched junction nucleotides: 8. Germline CDR1 and CDR2: LNHDA and SQIVND (reference sequence). CDR3 protein: CASRESSGSGDTQYF. CDR3 bases: TGTGCCAGTAGGGAATCTAGCGGGAGTGGAGATACGCAGTATTTT.

The V call is TRBV7-8, the J call TRBJ1-1, with D possibly being TRBD1 (5 bases). The CDR3 is 17 amino acids. V was trimmed by 5 bases and J by 0 bases, leaving 19 bases between them. Germline V gene lookup returns CDR1 SGHVS and CDR2 FQNEAQ. CDR3 bases: TGTGCCAGCAGCCGCGGTTGGGGGGGGGAAGTGAACACTGAAGCTTTCTTT. Its translation: CASSRGWGGEVNTEAFF.

V is TRBV15 and J is TRBJ2-5, with D uncertain. V was pared by 3 bases and J by 5 bases, with 10 bases between. Germline assignment: CDR1 LNHNV and CDR2 YYDKDF (reference sequence). CDR3 length: 13 residues. The CDR3 reads CATSRMAWETQYF. The CDR3 DNA reads TGTGCCACCAGCAGGATGGCCTGGGAGACCCAGTACTTC.

This clone was counted a few times. This chain joins TRBV7-2 and TRBJ2-1; D is possibly TRBD1 (6 bases). The V end lost 4 bases, the J end lost 4 bases, and 14 bases lay between the germline ends. The germline V gene has CDR1 SGHTA and CDR2 FQGNSA. CDR3 length: 15 amino acids. Here the CDR3 reads CASSSSWTAYNEQFF. The CDR3 DNA reads as TGTGCCAGCAGCTCGTCCTGGACAGCGTACAATGAGCAGTTCTTC.

The rearrangement links TRBV19 to TRBJ2-3; 7 bases are a match to TRBD1. The germline V gene encodes CDR1 LNHDA and CDR2 SQIVND (reference sequence). CDR3 length: 15 amino acids. The trim removed 5 bases at V and 1 base at J, leaving 6 bases unmatched. The CDR3 DNA follows: TGTGCCAGTAGTGCCCTAAGGGGGCGCACAGATACGCAGTATTTT. Its translation is CASSALRGRTDTQYF.

The chain is built from TRBV2 and TRBJ1-2; 8 bases match TRBD1. The germline V gene has CDR1 SNHLY and CDR2 FYNNEI. V lost 7 bases to trimming and J lost 2 bases; unmatched junction nucleotides: 3. This CDR3 is 13 amino acids long. CDR3 bases: TGTGCCAGCATCAACAGGGGGAACTATGGCTACACCTTC. Amino acid sequence: CASINRGNYGYTF.

J is TRBJ1-1 and V is TRBV6-5; D remains ambiguous. The CDR3 is made up of 16 amino acids. Germline values: CDR1 MNHEY, CDR2 SVGAGI. V was pared by 2 bases and J by 0 bases, with 13 bases between. The CDR3 is CASSYTWSGMNTEAFF. CDR3 sequence (DNA): TGTGCCAGCAGTTACACCTGGTCAGGTATGAACACTGAAGCTTTCTTT.

V is TRBV18 and J is TRBJ1-5; D is ambiguous. Trimming removed 3 bases from V and 2 bases from J, with 5 bases in between. Germline-derived CDR1 and CDR2 are KGHSH and LQKENI. CDR3 size: 13 residues. The CDR3 here is CASSPSGNQPQHF. In nucleotides, the CDR3 is TGTGCCAGCTCACCGAGTGGCAATCAGCCCCAGCATTTT.

V is TRBV28 and J is TRBJ1-2, with D possibly matching TRBD1 (6 bases). From germline, CDR1 is MDHEN and CDR2 SYDVKM. The CDR3 extends over 14 amino acids. V shed 1 base and J shed 7 bases, with 13 bases lying between them. CDR3 sequence reads: CASSLSQGQGGYTF. CDR3 DNA sequence: TGTGCCAGCAGTTTATCCCAGGGGCAGGGTGGCTACACCTTC.

The chain carries TRBV9 and TRBJ1-4; D gene ambiguous. CDR1 and CDR2 from the germline V gene are SGDLS and YYNGEE. The V end lost 6 bases, the J end lost 4 bases, and 16 bases lay between the germline ends. The CDR3 length is 15 residues. The CDR3 loop is CASNFLGHRNEKLFF. The DNA for the CDR3 is TGTGCCAGCAACTTTCTGGGCCACCGTAATGAAAAACTGTTTTTT.

This clone was seen more than once but under ten times. J is TRBJ2-1 and V is TRBV5-4; TRBD2 matches at 7 bases. V was clipped by 3 bases and J by 9 bases; unmatched bases: 12. The CDR3 contains 15 residues. The germline CDR1 and CDR2 sequences are SGHNT and YYREEE (reference sequence). The CDR3 sequence: CASSSREFQGGEQFF. The CDR3 DNA is TGTGCCAGCAGCTCGCGGGAGTTCCAAGGTGGTGAGCAGTTCTTC.

The chain carries TRBV5-1 and TRBJ2-5; the match to TRBD2 covers 9 bases. This CDR3 is 16 amino acids long. The germline gives CDR1 SGHRS, CDR2 YFSETQ. Unmatched junction bases numbered 8, after V lost 1 base and J lost 4 bases. CDR3 coding DNA: TGCGCCAGCAGCTTGTCCCCCGCGGGGGGGCGAGAGACCCAGTACTTC. Translated: CASSLSPAGGRETQYF. Using reference TRBV5-1 and TRBJ2-5 for the parts outside the CDR3, the full variable domain is KAGVTQTPRYLIKTRGQQVTLSCSPISGHRSVSWYQQTPGQGLQFLFEYFSETQRNKGNFPGRFSGRQFSNSRSEMNVSTLELGDSALYLCASSLSPAGGRETQYFGPGTRLLVL.

This clone came up once. Sequence at one end of the junction differs from germline and may be a read error. The V gene is TRBV7-7, the J gene TRBJ2-3, with D perhaps matching TRBD2 (6 bases). Germline CDR1 is SSHAT and CDR2 is FNYEAQ (reference sequence). The CDR3 sequence is 17 residues long. In DNA, the CDR3 is TGTGCTAGCAGCCGGACCGGGACTCTGGGTAGCACAGATACGCAGTATTTT. Translated: CASSRTGTLGSTDTQYF.

The chain employs TRBV7-9 and TRBJ2-1; perhaps TRBD2 as D (5 bases). The germline CDR1 and CDR2 sequences are SEHNR and FQNEAQ (reference sequence). The V and J ends lost 5 bases and 9 bases respectively, with 14 bases between them. The CDR3 runs to 13 residues. The CDR3, as DNA: TGTGCCAGCAGCCCCCGACCCACTAGTGAGCAGTTCTTC. As protein: CASSPRPTSEQFF.

The chain links TRBV30 to TRBJ2-7; D ambiguous. V was cut by 2 bases and J by 0 bases, with 11 bases left in between. The germline gives CDR1 GTSNPN, CDR2 SVGIG (reference sequence). This CDR3 has 14 amino acids. The CDR3 nucleotides read TGTGCCTGGAGTCGATCTTGGAGCTCCTACGAGCAGTACTTC. Residues: CAWSRSWSSYEQYF.

The chain has TRBV11-2 and TRBJ1-4; a weak D match, TRBD1 (5 bases). CDR3 length: 15 residues. The ends were cut back, 1 base at V and 6 bases at J, with 12 bases in the middle. Per germline, CDR1 SGHAT and CDR2 FQNNGV. This chain's CDR3 is CASSLGEGSDEKLFF. The CDR3 DNA follows: TGTGCCAGCAGCTTAGGGGAGGGGTCGGATGAAAAACTGTTTTTT.

This chain uses TRBV19 with TRBJ2-2, with a possible D match to TRBD2 (6 bases). The V gene lost 8 bases and the J gene lost 0 bases, with 10 bases spanning the gap. The CDR3 contains 14 residues. Per germline, CDR1 LNHDA and CDR2 SQIVND (reference sequence). Here the CDR3 reads CASGGFPNTGELFF. The CDR3 DNA follows: TGTGCCAGTGGGGGGTTCCCGAACACCGGGGAGCTGTTTTTT. The variable domain in full, with the rest retrieved from reference TRBV19 and TRBJ2-2, is DGGITQSPKYLFRKEGQNVTLSCEQNLNHDAMYWYRQDPGQGLRLIYYSQIVNDFQKGDIAEGYSVSREKKESFPLTVTSAQKNPTAFYLCASGGFPNTGELFFGEGSRLTVL.

The chain recombines TRBV5-4 with TRBJ2-2; perhaps TRBD2 as D (6 bases). Germline CDR1 is SGHNT and CDR2 is YYREEE (reference sequence). The CDR3 length is 14 residues. The V and J ends lost 3 bases and 6 bases respectively, with 12 bases between them. The CDR3 bases are TGTGCCAGCAGCTCCCGGAGGGGTGCCGGGGAGCTGTTTTTT. Translation: CASSSRRGAGELFF.

The chain couples TRBV7-6 to TRBJ2-7; TRBD1 matches 9 bases. With V trimmed by 5 bases and J by 5 bases, 7 bases remained unmatched. Per the germline V gene, CDR1 is SGHVS and CDR2 is FNYEAQ. The CDR3 runs 14 residues. CDR3 in amino acids: CASSTGTGSDEQYF. CDR3 in DNA: TGTGCCAGCAGCACCGGGACAGGGTCCGACGAGCAGTACTTC.